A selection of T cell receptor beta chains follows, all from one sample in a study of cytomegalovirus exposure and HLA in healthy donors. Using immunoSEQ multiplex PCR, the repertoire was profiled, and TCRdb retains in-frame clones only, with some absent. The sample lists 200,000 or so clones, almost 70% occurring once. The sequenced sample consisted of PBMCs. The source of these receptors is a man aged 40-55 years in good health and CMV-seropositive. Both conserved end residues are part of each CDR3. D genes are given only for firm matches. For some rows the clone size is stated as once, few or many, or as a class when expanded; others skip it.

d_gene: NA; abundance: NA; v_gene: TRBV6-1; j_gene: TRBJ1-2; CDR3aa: CASSEAGGRDYGYTF; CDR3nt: TGTGCCAGCAGTGAAGCGGGGGGACGCGACTATGGCTACACCTTC
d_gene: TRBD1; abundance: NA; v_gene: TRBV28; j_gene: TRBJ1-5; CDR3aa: CASSRQGGYQPQHF; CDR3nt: TGTGCCAGCAGCCGACAGGGAGGCTATCAGCCCCAGCATTTT
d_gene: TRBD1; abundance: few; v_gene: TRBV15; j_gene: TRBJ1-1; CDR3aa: CATGDRRNTEAFF; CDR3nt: TGTGCCACCGGGGACAGGAGGAACACTGAAGCTTTCTTT
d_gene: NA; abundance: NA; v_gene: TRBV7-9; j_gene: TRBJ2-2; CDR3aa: CASSLTSDELFF; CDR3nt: TGTGCCAGCAGCTTGACCAGCGATGAGCTGTTTTTT
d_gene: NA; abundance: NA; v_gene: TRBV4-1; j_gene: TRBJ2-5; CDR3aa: CASSQNPGLGGETQYF; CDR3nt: TGCGCCAGCAGCCAAAACCCCGGGCTAGGCGGGGAGACCCAGTACTTC
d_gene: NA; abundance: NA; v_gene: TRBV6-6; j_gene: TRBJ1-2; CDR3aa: CASSYTANYGYTF; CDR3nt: TGTGCCAGCAGTTACACAGCTAACTATGGCTACACCTTC
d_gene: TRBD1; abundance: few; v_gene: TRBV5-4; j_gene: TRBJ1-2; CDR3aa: CASSLPPGGDGYTF; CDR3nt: TGTGCCAGCAGCTTGCCCCCAGGGGGCGACGGCTACACCTTC
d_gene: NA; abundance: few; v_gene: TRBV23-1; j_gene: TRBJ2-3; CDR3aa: CASSHCPRAPGGYTQYF; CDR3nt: TGCGCCAGCAGTCACTGCCCCCGGGCCCCAGGGGGGTATACGCAGTATTTT
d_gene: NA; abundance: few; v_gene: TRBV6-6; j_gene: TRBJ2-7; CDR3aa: CASTPRRLGDEQYF; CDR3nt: TGTGCCAGCACCCCTCGGCGACTCGGAGACGAGCAGTACTTC
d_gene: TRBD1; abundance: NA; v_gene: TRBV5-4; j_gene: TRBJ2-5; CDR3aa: CASSPEGDRAAGEQYF; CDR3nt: TGTGCCAGCAGCCCCGAGGGGGACAGGGCCGCGGGGGAGCAGTACTTC
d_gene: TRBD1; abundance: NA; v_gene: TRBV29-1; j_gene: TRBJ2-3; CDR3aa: CSSPGQGTDTQYF; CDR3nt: TGCAGCTCTCCGGGACAGGGAACAGATACGCAGTATTTT
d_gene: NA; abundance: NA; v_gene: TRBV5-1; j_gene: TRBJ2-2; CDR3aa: CASSLQGSTGELFF; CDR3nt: TGCGCCAGCAGCTTGCAGGGGAGCACCGGGGAGCTGTTTTTT
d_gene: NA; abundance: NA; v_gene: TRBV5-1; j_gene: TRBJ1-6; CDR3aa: CASSLGQSPLHF; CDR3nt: TGCGCCAGCAGCTTAGGACAGTCACCCCTCCACTTT
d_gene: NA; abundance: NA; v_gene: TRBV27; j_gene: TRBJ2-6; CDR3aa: CASSSTFLGANVLTF; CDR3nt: TGTGCCAGCAGTTCGACATTTCTTGGGGCCAACGTCCTGACTTTC
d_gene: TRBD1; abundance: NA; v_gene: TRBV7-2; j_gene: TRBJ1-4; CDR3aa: CASSLGAGGEKLFF; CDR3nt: TGTGCCAGCAGCCTAGGGGCAGGGGGTGAAAAACTGTTTTTT
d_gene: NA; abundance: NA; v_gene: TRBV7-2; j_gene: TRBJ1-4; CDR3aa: CASSRRTVATNEKLFF; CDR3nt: TGTGCCAGCAGCCGACGGACAGTAGCAACTAATGAAAAACTGTTTTTT
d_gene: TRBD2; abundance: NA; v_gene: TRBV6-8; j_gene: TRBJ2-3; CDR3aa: CASSLGLAGGPDTQYF; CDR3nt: TGTGCCAGCAGTTTAGGACTAGCGGGGGGGCCGGATACGCAGTATTTT
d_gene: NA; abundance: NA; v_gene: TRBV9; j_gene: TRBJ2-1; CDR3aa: CASSVGTSLAEQFF; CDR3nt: TGTGCCAGCAGCGTTGGGACTTCCCTCGCGGAGCAGTTCTTC
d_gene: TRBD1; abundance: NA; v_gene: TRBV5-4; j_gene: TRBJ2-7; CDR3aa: CASSLAGTGGNEQYF; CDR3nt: TGTGCCAGCAGCTTGGCCGGGACAGGGGGGAACGAGCAGTACTTC
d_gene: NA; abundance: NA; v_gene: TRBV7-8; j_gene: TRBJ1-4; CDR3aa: CASRPTGTPEKLFF; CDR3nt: TGTGCCAGCAGACCGACAGGAACACCGGAAAAACTGTTTTTT
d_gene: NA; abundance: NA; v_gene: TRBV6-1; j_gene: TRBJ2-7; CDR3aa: CASSGAPRGVIEQYF; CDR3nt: TGTGCCAGCAGTGGGGCCCCCAGGGGGGTGATCGAGCAGTACTTC
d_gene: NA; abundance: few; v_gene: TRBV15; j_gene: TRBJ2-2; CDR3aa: CATRGYPSEELFF; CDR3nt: TGTGCCACCCGGGGGTATCCTAGTGAGGAGCTGTTTTTT
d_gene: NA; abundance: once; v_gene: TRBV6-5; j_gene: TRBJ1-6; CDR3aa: CATQGKFNSPLHF; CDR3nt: TGTGCCACCCAGGGGAAGTTCAATTCACCCCTCCACTTT
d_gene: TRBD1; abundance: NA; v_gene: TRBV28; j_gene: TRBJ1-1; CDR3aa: CASSSYEQWDRGSEAFF; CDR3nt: TGTGCCAGCAGTTCCTACGAGCAATGGGACAGGGGGTCTGAAGCTTTCTTT
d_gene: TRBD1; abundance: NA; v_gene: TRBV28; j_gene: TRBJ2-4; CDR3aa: CASSSGGLNIQYF; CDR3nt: TGTGCCAGCAGCTCAGGGGGCCTAAACATTCAGTACTTC
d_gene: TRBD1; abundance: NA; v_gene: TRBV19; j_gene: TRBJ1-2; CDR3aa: CASSISRGRIEDYGYTF; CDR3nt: TGTGCCAGTAGTATCTCCAGGGGGCGAATCGAGGACTATGGCTACACCTTC
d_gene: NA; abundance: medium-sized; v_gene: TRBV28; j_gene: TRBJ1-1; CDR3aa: CASSLGPLGEAFF; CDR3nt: TGTGCCAGCAGTTTGGGGCCTTTGGGTGAAGCTTTCTTT
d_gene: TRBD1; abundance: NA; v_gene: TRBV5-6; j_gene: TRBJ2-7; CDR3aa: CASSSNDGTVTYEQYF; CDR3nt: TGTGCCAGCAGCTCTAATGACGGGACAGTCACCTACGAGCAGTACTTC
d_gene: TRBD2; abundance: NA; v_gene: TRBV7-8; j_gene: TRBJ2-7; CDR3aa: CASSPLTSGYEQYF; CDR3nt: TGTGCCAGCAGCCCCTTGACTAGCGGTTACGAGCAGTACTTC
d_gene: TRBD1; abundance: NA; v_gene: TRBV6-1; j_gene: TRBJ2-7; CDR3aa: CASRGSGTAFYEQYF; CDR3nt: TGTGCCAGCCGTGGATCCGGGACAGCTTTTTACGAGCAGTACTTC
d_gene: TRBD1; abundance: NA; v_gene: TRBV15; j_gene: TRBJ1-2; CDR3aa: CATSRDGQASYGYTF; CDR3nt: TGTGCCACCAGCAGAGATGGACAGGCAAGCTATGGCTACACCTTC
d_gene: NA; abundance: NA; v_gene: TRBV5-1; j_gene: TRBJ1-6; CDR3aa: CASSFRTSANSPLHF; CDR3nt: TGCGCCAGCAGCTTCCGGACAAGCGCCAATTCACCCCTCCACTTT
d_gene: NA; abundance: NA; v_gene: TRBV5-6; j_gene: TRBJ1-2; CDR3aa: CASSLGGACDGYTF; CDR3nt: TGTGCCAGCAGCTTAGGGGGGGCGTGCGATGGCTACACCTTC
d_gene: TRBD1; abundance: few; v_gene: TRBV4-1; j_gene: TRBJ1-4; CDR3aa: CASSQDAQGDEKLFF; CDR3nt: TGCGCCAGCAGCCAAGATGCACAGGGGGATGAAAAACTGTTTTTT
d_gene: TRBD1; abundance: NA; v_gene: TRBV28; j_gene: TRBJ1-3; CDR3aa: CASSNPRQGIRHTIYF; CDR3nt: TGTGCCAGCAGTAATCCCCGACAGGGGATTAGACACACCATATATTTT
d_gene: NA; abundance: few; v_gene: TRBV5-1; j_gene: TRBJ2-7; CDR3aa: CASGTTAPDYEQYF; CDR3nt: TGCGCCAGCGGAACGACAGCCCCGGACTACGAGCAGTACTTC